This T cell receptor beta chain was identified in a study of neurological immune-mediated disorders. General observations from the study: As far as clinical or MRI features were concerned, none was associated with the multiple sclerosis repertoire cluster.

Germline V lookup: CDR1 MNHNS, CDR2 SASEGT. The CDR3 runs to 15 residues. V lost 6 bases and J 5 bases, leaving 19 bases between the germline ends. A single record per CDR3 protein comes from TCRdb applying MiXCR to the 5' RACE reads. Found here are fewer than 80,000 distinct CDR3 sequences, under 5.5% of them singletons; the top ten hold around 3.3%. To note about this clonotype: What it recognizes is unknown.

This clonotype was obtained from a woman aged 50 to 60 with multiple sclerosis. The rearrangement links TRBV6-1 to TRBJ2-5; D assignment may be TRBD1 or TRBD2 (5 bases each). The sequencing input was PBMCs. Written as DNA, the CDR3 is TGTGCCAGCAGGATGATTGAGGGCGAGGGGGAGACCCAGTACTTC. Amino acid sequence: CASRMIEGEGETQYF.